Listed here is a single T cell receptor beta chain. The sample is drawn from a study of T cell responses to AZD1222 COVID-19 vaccine. This CDR3 contains 11 residues. CDR1 SGHVS and CDR2 FNYEAQ come from the germline V gene. V was shortened by 3 bases and J by 9 bases, with 6 bases between the two germline ends. Profiled with immunoSEQ multiplex PCR; TCRdb holds only in-frame clones, not every one. The table has fewer than 110,000 clones, approximately 90% seen once. V is TRBV7-6 and J is TRBJ1-5; D is unclear. Sequencing was performed on peripheral blood, taken on day 0 of AZD1222 vaccination. The TCR sequence derives from an adult in good health. CDR3 amino acids: CASSFRGPQHF. The CDR3 bases are TGTGCCAGCAGCTTTCGGGGGCCCCAGCATTTT.